Below, 18 T cell receptor beta chains from the same sample are listed, as sequenced in a study of cytomegalovirus exposure and HLA in healthy donors. Here immunoSEQ multiplex PCR was the method, and the copy in TCRdb shows in-frame clones only, minus some. The sample contains fewer than 250,000 clones, about 83% of which appear only once. Sample: PBMCs. The receptors come from a man between 18 and 29 years old in good health and CMV-seronegative.

This rearrangement joins TRBV6-5 to TRBJ1-3; tentative D call: TRBD1 (6 bases). The CDR3 loop spans 14 amino acids. V was pared by 7 bases and J by 4 bases, with 14 bases between. CDR1 is MNHEY and CDR2 is SVGAGI in the germline V gene. As DNA, the CDR3 is TGTGCCAGCAAGCAGGGGCTGGGCGGAAACACCATATATTTT. Residues: CASKQGLGGNTIYF.

The chain recombines TRBV5-1 with TRBJ1-4; 10 nucleotides line up with TRBD1. CDR1 SGHRS and CDR2 YFSETQ come from the germline V gene. The CDR3 spans 14 residues. The V segment lost 7 bases and the J segment 6 bases; nucleotides outside the gene matches: 6. CDR3 nucleotide sequence: TGCGCCAGCGGATTGGACAGGGGGGATGAAAAACTGTTTTTT. This gives the protein CASGLDRGDEKLFF.

The chain combines TRBV29-1 with TRBJ1-1; tentative D call: TRBD1 (6 bases). Germline CDR1 and CDR2: SQVTM and ANQGSEA. Trimming took off 7 bases at V and 6 bases at J, with 15 bases between the two ends. The length of the CDR3 is 12 residues. The CDR3 bases are TGCAGCGGGCGACAGGCGGACCCTGAAGCTTTCTTT. Its protein is CSGRQADPEAFF.

The table lists this clone with a count of one. This chain links TRBV27 with TRBJ2-7, with D uncertain. This CDR3 region has 16 residues. CDR1 is MNHEY, CDR2 SMNVEV, per germline (reference sequence). V was pared by 5 bases and J by 6 bases, with 23 bases between. The CDR3 bases are TGTGCCAGCAGTCCCTCCTACGCGAATTTGATGATCGAGCAGTACTTC. Protein sequence: CASSPSYANLMIEQYF.

This rearrangement joins TRBV7-2 to TRBJ1-3; D not certain. V lost 2 bases and J lost 2, with 7 bases in between. Per the germline V gene, CDR1 is SGHTA and CDR2 is FQGNSA. CDR3 length: 14 amino acids. The CDR3 sequence: CASSLSVAGNTIYF. CDR3 sequence (DNA): TGTGCCAGCAGCTTATCGGTCGCTGGAAACACCATATATTTT. The variable domain in full, with the rest retrieved from reference TRBV7-2 and TRBJ1-3, is GAGVSQSPSNKVTEKGKDVELRCDPISGHTALYWYRQSLGQGLEFLIYFQGNSAPDKSGLPSDRFSAERTGGSVSTLTIQRTQQEDSAVYLCASSLSVAGNTIYFGEGSWLTVV.

V gene TRBV7-7 combines with J gene TRBJ2-3, with a weak D call TRBD2 (5 bases). Per germline, CDR1 SSHAT and CDR2 FNYEAQ (reference sequence). CDR3 length: 15 amino acids. V was clipped by 1 base and J by 2 bases, with 10 bases between them. The CDR3 DNA sequence: TGTGCCAGCAGCTTAGGCCCAGCGGACACAGATACGCAGTATTTT. Translation gives CASSLGPADTDTQYF.

This clone was found once. The chain couples TRBV27 to TRBJ2-1; TRBD2 aligns across 10 bases. CDR1 MNHEY and CDR2 SMNVEV come from the germline V gene (reference sequence). Trimming took 3 bases from V and 7 from J; bases not matched to a gene: 18. CDR3 length equals 19 residues. CDR3 loop: CASSFRRLAGLILRNEQFF. CDR3 DNA sequence: TGTGCCAGCAGTTTTAGAAGACTAGCGGGTTTGATTCTCCGGAATGAGCAGTTCTTC.

The V and J genes are TRBV4-1 and TRBJ2-1, with D possibly being TRBD2 (5 bases). The CDR3 has 15 amino acids. Trimming shortened V by 4 bases and J by 7 bases, and 17 bases separated the two germline ends. Germline CDR1 MGHRA, CDR2 YSYEKL. CDR3 protein: CASSRIGSRTNEQFF. CDR3 DNA: TGCGCCAGCAGCCGAATCGGAAGTCGGACTAATGAGCAGTTCTTC.

The CDR3 bases are TGTGCCAGCAGCACGGAAAGGGGTGGTGAAGCTTTCTTT. It translates to CASSTERGGEAFF. This rearrangement joins TRBV7-9 to TRBJ1-1, with D possibly matching TRBD1 (5 bases). Trimming shortened V by 5 bases and J by 7 bases, and 14 bases separated the two germline ends. The CDR3 runs 13 residues. The V gene's germline CDR1 is SEHNR and CDR2 FQNEAQ (reference sequence).

V gene TRBV6-1 combines with J gene TRBJ1-1, with D perhaps matching TRBD1 (5 bases). V was cut by 1 base and J by 11 bases, with 14 bases left in between. From germline, CDR1 is MNHNS and CDR2 SASEGT. This CDR3 has 13 residues. This CDR3 is CASSEEGFGGAFF. CDR3 DNA: TGTGCCAGCAGTGAAGAGGGGTTTGGAGGGGCTTTCTTT.

V and J are TRBV5-1 and TRBJ2-7; TRBD2 might be the D (5 bases). CDR1 is SGHRS and CDR2 is YFSETQ in the germline V gene. V shed 0 bases and J shed 1 base, with 14 bases lying between them. The CDR3 runs 16 residues. CDR3 residues: CASSLAVGRASYEQYF. DNA for the CDR3: TGCGCCAGCAGCTTGGCCGTTGGGCGGGCGTCCTACGAGCAGTACTTC.

The chain carries TRBV27 and TRBJ2-3, with 9 bases lining up with TRBD2. The junction had 8 bases not matched to a gene; V was cut back by 2 bases and J by 2 bases. CDR1 is MNHEY, CDR2 SMNVEV, per germline (reference sequence). The CDR3 runs 17 residues. The CDR3 spells CASSLRRAGGFTDTQYF. The DNA of the CDR3 is TGTGCCAGCAGTTTAAGGAGGGCGGGAGGGTTCACAGATACGCAGTATTTT.

The V and J genes are TRBV6-5 and TRBJ1-2; D is possibly TRBD1 (5 bases). V was clipped by 2 bases and J by 8 bases, with 12 bases between them. The CDR3 is 13 residues long. From germline, CDR1 is MNHEY and CDR2 SVGAGI. The CDR3 is CASSYPRVTGYTF. As DNA, the CDR3 is TGTGCCAGCAGTTACCCCAGGGTCACGGGCTACACCTTC.

The chain employs TRBV2 and TRBJ1-1; D ambiguous. CDR3 length equals 10 residues. V was trimmed by 5 bases and J by 8 bases, leaving 6 bases between them. Germline lookup yields CDR1 SNHLY and CDR2 FYNNEI. The CDR3 nucleotides are TGTGCCAGCAGTCCAGTAGAAGCTTTCTTT. This sequence encodes CASSPVEAFF.

This chain joins TRBV5-1 and TRBJ1-1, with a tentative D call TRBD1 (6 bases). Trimming shortened V by 4 bases and J by 4 bases, and 14 bases separated the two germline ends. Germline-derived CDR1 and CDR2 are SGHRS and YFSETQ. This CDR3 is 14 amino acids long. As DNA, the CDR3 is TGCGCCAGCAGCCTGACAGGTTGGGTCACTGAAGCTTTCTTT. This codes for CASSLTGWVTEAFF. The full variable domain, completed using reference TRBV5-1 and TRBJ1-1, is KAGVTQTPRYLIKTRGQQVTLSCSPISGHRSVSWYQQTPGQGLQFLFEYFSETQRNKGNFPGRFSGRQFSNSRSEMNVSTLELGDSALYLCASSLTGWVTEAFFGQGTRLTVV.

The chain is built from TRBV18 and TRBJ2-1; 8 nucleotides align to TRBD1. J lost 6 bases, V lost 6 bases, and 13 bases had no gene match. Germline assignment: CDR1 KGHSH and CDR2 LQKENI. The CDR3 has 16 residues. In DNA form, the CDR3 reads TGTGCCAGCTCGCAACCAGGGGGCATAGTGGGCAATGAGCAGTTCTTC. It specifies CASSQPGGIVGNEQFF. Complete variable domain (other parts from reference TRBV18 and TRBJ2-1): NAGVMQNPRHLVRRRGQEARLRCSPMKGHSHVYWYRQLPEEGLKFMVYLQKENIIDESGMPKERFSAEFPKEGPSILRIQQVVRGDSAAYFCASSQPGGIVGNEQFFGPGTRLTVL.

The rearrangement joins TRBV28 to TRBJ1-1; D not resolved. In germline, CDR1 is MDHEN, CDR2 SYDVKM. Trimming left V 5 bases short and J 7 bases short, with 17 bases between. The CDR3 length is 14 residues. The CDR3 DNA follows: TGTGCCAGCAGTCCCCCTAGGATGAGGAATGAAGCTTTCTTT. Protein product: CASSPPRMRNEAFF. The entire variable domain, with the rest obtained from reference TRBV28 and TRBJ1-1, is as follows: DVKVTQSSRYLVKRTGEKVFLECVQDMDHENMFWYRQDPGLGLRLIYFSYDVKMKEKGDIPEGYSVSREKKERFSLILESASTNQTSMYLCASSPPRMRNEAFFGQGTRLTVV.

This clone was picked up one time. This chain uses TRBV25-1 with TRBJ1-2; D call uncertain. Germline-derived CDR1 and CDR2 are MGHDK and SYGVNS. The CDR3 runs to 13 residues. Trimming cost V 3 bases and J 3 bases, with 8 bases left between them. CDR3 in amino acids: CASSDVGDYGYTF. The CDR3 region has the DNA TGTGCCAGCAGTGATGTCGGGGACTATGGCTACACCTTC.